One sample yielded the 22 T cell receptor beta chains listed below, sequenced in a study of T cell changes during pregnancy in multiple sclerosis. Profiled with immunoSEQ multiplex PCR; TCRdb holds only in-frame clones, not every one. The sample carries some 40,000 clones, approximately 91% recorded once. Source: CD4+ T cells from peripheral blood mononuclear cells, taken in the first trimester of pregnancy. The receptors derive from a female donor with multiple sclerosis, enrolled in a pregnancy study.

As for this clone: The junction and the germline gene differ at one end; a read error may be behind it. The rearrangement joins TRBV28 to TRBJ1-2; no reliable D call. This CDR3 comprises 13 residues. CDR1 is MDHEN and CDR2 is SYDVKM in the germline V gene. The CDR3 bases are TGTGCCAGCAGTTTAGGACTTGGGGAGGGAGGTGCCTTC. Its protein product is CASSLGLGEGGAF.

The chain has TRBV5-8 and TRBJ1-2; D is uncertain. The CDR3 consists of 12 residues. Trimming stripped 4 bases from V and 4 bases from J, with 8 bases between. CDR1 is SGHTS, CDR2 YDEGEE, per germline. The CDR3: CASSREGYGYTF. For the CDR3, the DNA is TGTGCCAGCAGCCGCGAGGGCTATGGCTACACCTTC. Drawing the rest from reference TRBV5-8 and TRBJ1-2, the complete variable domain is EAGVTQSPTHLIKTRGQQATLRCSPISGHTSVYWYQQALGLGLQFLLWYDEGEERNRGNFPPRFSGRQFPNYSSELNVNALELEDSALYLCASSREGYGYTFGSGTRLTVV.

The genes are TRBV10-3 and TRBJ2-3, with 8 bases matching TRBD1. The trim removed 6 bases at V and 5 bases at J, leaving 7 bases unmatched. This CDR3 is 14 amino acids long. Germline CDR1 reads ENHRY; CDR2 reads SYGVKD. The CDR3: CAIRAGTGKDTQYF. The CDR3 DNA reads as TGTGCCATCAGGGCCGGGACAGGAAAAGATACGCAGTATTTT.

V is TRBV4-1 and J is TRBJ1-2, with 8 positions matching TRBD1. This CDR3 is built from 14 residues. Unmatched junction bases numbered 5, after V lost 4 bases and J lost 4 bases. Germline-derived CDR1 and CDR2 are MGHRA and YSYEKL. As DNA, the CDR3 is TGCGCCAGCAGCCCAGAGGACAGGGCCTATGGCTACACCTTC. This translates into CASSPEDRAYGYTF.

J is TRBJ1-2 and V is TRBV6-5, with D possibly TRBD1 on 6 matching bases. This CDR3 comprises 14 residues. Trimming took off 2 bases at V and 6 bases at J, with 13 bases between the two ends. Germline V gives CDR1 MNHEY, CDR2 SVGAGI. The CDR3 sequence: CASSYRQATDGYTF. The CDR3 DNA sequence: TGTGCCAGCAGTTACCGACAGGCGACGGATGGCTACACCTTC.

This rearrangement joins TRBV23-1 to TRBJ1-4, with D perhaps matching TRBD1 (5 bases). TRBV23-1 is annotated as an ORF whose role is uncertain. There are 18 residues in the CDR3. With 7 bases removed from V and 0 bases from J, the gap between germline ends came to 21 bases. Here the CDR3 DNA reads TGCGCCAGCACCCTAAGAGTTGGACACCATGCAACTAATGAAAAACTGTTTTTT. Its translation: CASTLRVGHHATNEKLFF.

The rearrangement links TRBV5-1 to TRBJ1-1, with D uncertain. The V end was cut by 0 bases, the J end by 1 base, with 10 bases between. Per the germline V gene, CDR1 is SGHRS and CDR2 is YFSETQ. The CDR3 totals 15 residues. This CDR3 reads CASSLAYGKNTEAFF. CDR3 in DNA: TGCGCCAGCAGCTTGGCCTATGGTAAGAACACTGAAGCTTTCTTT. Full variable domain (missing parts from reference TRBV5-1 and TRBJ1-1): KAGVTQTPRYLIKTRGQQVTLSCSPISGHRSVSWYQQTPGQGLQFLFEYFSETQRNKGNFPGRFSGRQFSNSRSEMNVSTLELGDSALYLCASSLAYGKNTEAFFGQGTRLTVV.

The V and J genes are TRBV19 and TRBJ2-2, with 7 bases aligning to TRBD1. Germline V gives CDR1 LNHDA, CDR2 SQIVND (reference sequence). CDR3 size: 14 residues. With V trimmed by 8 bases and J by 5 bases, 8 bases remained unmatched. The CDR3: CASASGQLTGELFF. The CDR3 coding sequence is TGTGCCAGTGCCTCGGGACAGTTAACCGGGGAGCTGTTTTTT.

This clone was seen only once. One end of the junction is discordant with germline, which a read error may explain. This chain connects TRBV29-1 to TRBJ2-1, with D maybe TRBD2 (6 bases). The CDR3 is 12 amino acids. Germline V CDR1 and CDR2: SQVTM, ANQGSEA. The CDR3 here is CSVGLAGSEEFF. In nucleotides, the CDR3 is TGCAGCGTTGGGCTAGCCGGGAGTGAGGAGTTCTTC.

The sample holds a few counts of this clone. The gene calls are TRBV9 and TRBJ2-7; a weak D match, TRBD2 (6 bases). In germline, CDR1 is SGDLS, CDR2 YYNGEE. The CDR3 runs to 15 residues. V was pared by 0 bases and J by 6 bases, with 16 bases between. DNA of the CDR3: TGTGCCAGCAGCGTAGGACGGGGCGGGGTCGGCGAGCAGTACTTC. It is translated as CASSVGRGGVGEQYF.

CDR3 DNA: TGTGCCAGCAGCGTAGGGGACAATCTAGCCGGGGAGCTGTTTTTT. Amino acids: CASSVGDNLAGELFF. The chain is built from TRBV9 and TRBJ2-2, with D tentatively TRBD1 (6 bases). The V gene lost 0 bases and the J gene lost 6 bases, with 12 bases spanning the gap. This CDR3 contains 15 residues. Per the germline V gene, CDR1 is SGDLS and CDR2 is YYNGEE. Full variable domain (outside the CDR3, taken from reference TRBV9 and TRBJ2-2): DSGVTQTPKHLITATGQRVTLRCSPRSGDLSVYWYQQSLDQGLQFLIQYYNGEERAKGNILERFSAQQFPDLHSELNLSSLELGDSALYFCASSVGDNLAGELFFGEGSRLTVL.

The CDR3 DNA sequence: TGTGCCAGCAGTTCGATACGGGATGAGCAGTTCTTC. Protein sequence: CASSSIRDEQFF. This chain links TRBV7-9 with TRBJ2-1; D is undetermined. Germline V gene data show CDR1 as SEHNR and CDR2 as FQNEAQ (reference sequence). V was cut by 6 bases and J by 8 bases, with 11 bases left in between. The CDR3 length is 12 residues. Looking up the rest from reference TRBV7-9 and TRBJ2-1 gives the full variable domain: DTGVSQNPRHKITKRGQNVTFRCDPISEHNRLYWYRQTLGQGPEFLTYFQNEAQLEKSRLLSDRFSAERPKGSFSTLEIQRTEQGDSAMYLCASSSIRDEQFFGPGTRLTVL.

This clone has only one observation. The chain is built from TRBV28 and TRBJ1-5, with 7 bases lining up with TRBD1. Germline CDR1 and CDR2: MDHEN and SYDVKM. The CDR3 covers 14 residues. V trimming: 6 bases; J trimming: 4 bases; junction bases outside the gene matches: 6. The CDR3 protein is CASSLTGINQPQHF. Written as DNA, the CDR3 is TGTGCCAGCAGCCTGACAGGGATTAATCAGCCCCAGCATTTT.

The chain links TRBV4-1 to TRBJ2-7; tentatively, D is TRBD1 (8 bases). Germline loops: CDR1 MGHRA, CDR2 YSYEKL. The CDR3 extends over 18 amino acids. The ends were cut back, 4 bases at V and 2 bases at J, with 24 bases in the middle. CDR3 loop: CASSRSGTPGTGTYEQYF. In nucleotides, the CDR3 is TGCGCCAGCAGCCGAAGCGGGACTCCCGGGACAGGTACCTACGAGCAGTACTTC.

The V and J genes are TRBV9 and TRBJ2-7; tentative D call: TRBD2 (6 bases). The ends were cut back, 1 base at V and 3 bases at J, with 11 bases in the middle. The length of the CDR3 is 14 residues. Germline-derived CDR1 and CDR2 are SGDLS and YYNGEE. The CDR3 bases are TGTGCCAGCAGCGTATCGCGGGACGGCTACGAGCAGTACTTC. It specifies CASSVSRDGYEQYF.

The V gene is TRBV27, the J gene TRBJ2-7; possibly TRBD2 for D (5 bases). Looked up from germline, CDR1 is MNHEY and CDR2 is SMNVEV (reference sequence). The V gene lost 8 bases and the J gene lost 2 bases, with 13 bases spanning the gap. The CDR3 spans 13 residues. CDR3 in amino acids: CASGRSGPYEQYF. The CDR3 DNA sequence: TGTGCCAGCGGGCGAAGCGGACCCTACGAGCAGTACTTC.

This clone was observed a single time. The rearrangement uses TRBV2 and TRBJ2-1, with a weak D call TRBD2 (5 bases). From germline, CDR1 is SNHLY and CDR2 FYNNEI. V was clipped by 2 bases and J by 2 bases, with 13 bases between them. The CDR3 totals 16 residues. In nucleotides, the CDR3 is TGTGCCAGCAGTGAAATTCCCGAGCGGACCTACAATGAGCAGTTCTTC. Translating it yields CASSEIPERTYNEQFF.

The CDR3 sequence is CASSFPLGGINEKLFF. The CDR3, as DNA: TGTGCCAGCAGTTTTCCCCTGGGGGGGATTAATGAAAAACTGTTTTTT. This chain links TRBV28 with TRBJ1-4, with D possibly matching TRBD1 (5 bases). This CDR3 comprises 16 residues. The V gene's germline CDR1 is MDHEN and CDR2 SYDVKM. The germline V and J ends were trimmed by 3 bases and 4 bases, with 15 bases remaining between them.

The genes are TRBV19 and TRBJ2-7; possibly TRBD2 for D (5 bases). Per the germline V gene, CDR1 is LNHDA and CDR2 is SQIVND (reference sequence). Trimming cost V 0 bases and J 9 bases, with 21 bases left between them. The CDR3 is 16 residues long. CDR3 sequence (DNA): TGTGCCAGTAGTATAGATCTCGGGGTCCCGTCTACGTCGCAGTACTTC. It encodes CASSIDLGVPSTSQYF.

CDR3 residues: CASSSGVQSRNTIYF. CDR3 nucleotides: TGCGCCAGCAGCTCGGGAGTCCAGTCCCGGAACACCATATATTTT. The chain recombines TRBV5-1 with TRBJ1-3; the D is unclear. The V and J ends lost 3 bases and 7 bases respectively, with 17 bases between them. This CDR3 is 15 amino acids long. Germline V gene lookup returns CDR1 SGHRS and CDR2 YFSETQ. Complete variable domain (other parts from reference TRBV5-1 and TRBJ1-3): KAGVTQTPRYLIKTRGQQVTLSCSPISGHRSVSWYQQTPGQGLQFLFEYFSETQRNKGNFPGRFSGRQFSNSRSEMNVSTLELGDSALYLCASSSGVQSRNTIYFGEGSWLTVV.

V is TRBV4-3 and J is TRBJ1-2; a possible D gene is TRBD1 (6 bases). The CDR3 is 16 residues long. V lost 4 bases, J lost 0 bases, and 15 bases lay in between. Germline-derived CDR1 and CDR2 are LGHNA and YSLEER. Here the CDR3 reads CASSPSTQGTNYGYTF. In DNA, the CDR3 is TGCGCCAGCAGCCCTTCTACTCAGGGGACTAACTATGGCTACACCTTC.

This chain uses TRBV28 with TRBJ2-7; 8 bases agree with TRBD2. CDR3 length: 14 amino acids. The V gene end was trimmed by 3 bases and the J gene end by 7 bases; junction bases not matched to a gene: 8. CDR1 and CDR2 from the germline V gene are MDHEN and SYDVKM. In nucleotides, the CDR3 is TGTGCCAGCAGTTTTTGGCGGGAGGCACCGGAGCAGTACTTC. It yields the protein CASSFWREAPEQYF.